These 7 T cell receptor beta chains were all obtained from the same sample, sequenced in a study of CD8+CD57+ T cells in acquired aplastic anemia. For CDR3 and TCR beta VDJ profiling, genomic DNA was the template used. Via MiXCR, TCRdb re-called the reads, giving one row per CDR3 protein. The top ten clones hold 4% of a sample with roughly 420,000 distinct CDR3 sequences, about two thirds of them seen once. The sequenced sample was sorted CD4+, CD8+, or CD8+CD57+ T cells (not recorded which) from PBMCs. All receptors derive from a human donor in good health, serving as a control.

The chain employs TRBV7-2 and TRBJ2-7; D may be TRBD2 (6 bases). Germline lookup yields CDR1 SGHTA and CDR2 FQGNSA. Trimming left V 5 bases short and J 6 bases short, with 17 bases between. CDR3 size: 14 residues. This chain's CDR3 is CASSGEEGGSEQYF. The CDR3 DNA sequence: TGTGCCAGCAGCGGAGAGGAGGGCGGCTCCGAGCAGTACTTC.

V and J are TRBV11-1 and TRBJ2-1, with D possibly TRBD1 on 5 matching bases. CDR3 length equals 15 residues. Trimming removed 3 bases at V and 4 bases at J, with 13 bases between. Germline V gene sequence: CDR1 SGHAT, CDR2 FQDESV (reference sequence). The CDR3 loop is CASSFLSGLYNEQFF. CDR3 coding DNA: TGTGCCAGCAGCTTCCTTTCAGGGTTGTACAATGAGCAGTTCTTC.

The sample holds many counts of this clonotype. This chain joins TRBV19 and TRBJ1-2, with D maybe TRBD1 (5 bases). Germline V gives CDR1 LNHDA, CDR2 SQIVND (reference sequence). Deletions cut 4 bases from V and 5 bases from J, with 11 bases between. This CDR3 has 13 amino acids. The CDR3 DNA reads as TGTGCCAGTAGTACAGCGGCAGGGTATGGCTACACCTTC. It is translated as CASSTAAGYGYTF.

J is TRBJ2-7 and V is TRBV20-1; 9 bases fit TRBD2. Germline-derived CDR1 and CDR2 are DFQATT and SNEGSKA (reference sequence). Trimming at V came to 6 bases and at J to 4 bases, leaving 10 bases not matched to a gene. The CDR3 spans 14 residues. Here the CDR3 reads CSANSRTSDYEQYF. CDR3 nucleotides: TGCAGTGCAAACTCCCGGACTAGCGATTACGAGCAGTACTTC.

This clonotype has only a few counts. V is TRBV24-1 and J is TRBJ2-7, with 8 nucleotides matching TRBD2. Per germline, CDR1 KGHDR and CDR2 SFDVKD. The CDR3 spans 15 residues. Germline trimming cut 0 bases from V and 0 bases from J; bases unmatched to any gene: 0. CDR3 DNA sequence: TGTGCCACCAGTGATTTGAGCGGGAGCTCCTACGAGCAGTACGTC. This codes for CATSDLSGSSYEQYV.

This clonotype has a handful of counts. This rearrangement joins TRBV28 to TRBJ1-3; D gene unclear. The CDR3 runs to 12 residues. Germline loops: CDR1 MDHEN, CDR2 SYDVKM. V lost 7 bases and J 9 bases, leaving 13 bases between the germline ends. CDR3 bases: TGTGCCAGCACCTTACCCCGAGGCACCATATATTTT. This sequence encodes CASTLPRGTIYF.

In its sample, this clonotype was seen a few times. The CDR3 sequence: CASSEHRGGYGYTF. In DNA form, the CDR3 reads TGCGCCAGCAGTGAGCACAGGGGGGGGTATGGCTACACCTTC. The chain recombines TRBV10-1 with TRBJ1-2; TRBD1 agrees at 8 bases. The junction had 4 bases not matched to a gene; V was cut back by 2 bases and J by 5 bases. CDR3 size: 14 residues. CDR1 and CDR2 from the germline V gene are WNHNN and SYGVQD (reference sequence).